This T cell receptor (beta chain) originates from a study of immune heterogeneity within non-small cell lung tumors. Study details: There were a handful of squamous cell carcinomas, approximately 9 non-squamous carcinomas and 1 tumor not otherwise specified. Regarding the study as a whole: Statistically, local T-cell clonality exhibited a moderate yet significant correlation with local tumor mutational burden (R around 0.31).

As template, the study used bulk tumor genomic DNA at roughly 600 ng per sample. Several biopsies per primary tumor were taken during surgery, spaced as far apart as possible. Curative surgery was undertaken by patients, who had untreated, newly diagnosed non-small cell lung cancer. Multiplex PCR was performed with 32 V and 13 J primers, and it amplified TCR beta CDR3. TCRdb re-derived calls from the multiplex PCR reads in MiXCR, one entry per CDR3 protein. The sample records about 12,000 distinct CDR3 sequences, roughly 23% being singletons. This CDR3 has 15 amino acids. The V segment lost 5 bases and the J segment 6 bases; nucleotides outside the gene matches: 8. Germline lookup yields CDR1 SEHNR and CDR2 FQNEAQ (reference sequence). The sample holds many counts of this clonotype. Its antigen is not known.

The receptor's source is a man aged 45-60 years with non-small cell lung cancer. The chain uses TRBV7-9 and TRBJ2-2; 8 nucleotides agree with TRBD1. Sequences were obtained from lung tumor tissue. CDR3 DNA sequence: TGTGCCAGCAGCCCAGGACAGGGAGTCGCCGGGGAGCTGTTTTTT. Protein product: CASSPGQGVAGELFF.